The T cell receptor (beta chain) described here comes from a study of cytomegalovirus exposure and HLA in healthy donors. On the study more broadly: Of approximately 400 genotyped donors, around 76% clustered with self-reported Caucasian donors.

Per germline, CDR1 SGHRS and CDR2 YFSETQ. This CDR3 is built from 14 residues. PCR was performed using 60 Vbeta and 13 Jbeta primers. Repertoires were generated with immunoSEQ multiplex PCR, while TCRdb's copy carries only in-frame clones and drops some. The sample records 130,000 to 150,000 clones, 55% to 80% being singletons. As to this clone: The target antigen is unknown.

Study-level points and caveats: Links to common viral pathogens appeared, in a later analysis, for several of the most significant clusters. The study found most TCR sequences rare, yet found some public TCRs in many donors.

Sequencing was carried out using PBMCs. The chain uses TRBV5-1 and TRBJ2-5, with TRBD2 identical over 11 bases. The J call may not be correct, given that the DNA end is closer to TRBJ2-7. The receptor comes from a human donor in good health. CDR3 protein: CASSFGTSGYEQYF. CDR3 sequence (DNA): TGCGCCAGCAGCTTCGGGACTAGCGGCTACGAGCAGTACTTC.